The 21 T cell receptor beta chains listed next were all sequenced from one sample in a study of blood T cells in healthy people across ages. Through a sample-barcoded 5' primer and a J-beta primer mix, a second PCR was run for about 6 to 12 cycles. Via MiXCR, TCRdb re-called the 5' RACE reads, giving one row per CDR3 protein. There are about 970,000 distinct CDR3 sequences in the sample; about 51% occur only once, and over 20% lies in the top ten. The specimen was blood. These receptors were collected from a woman aged 55-69 years in good health.

This clonotype has more than one count but fewer than ten. This rearrangement joins TRBV20-1 to TRBJ1-5; possible D gene TRBD1, 6 bases. CDR1 and CDR2 from the germline V gene are DFQATT and SNEGSKA (reference sequence). This CDR3 comprises 14 residues. V lost 3 bases to trimming and J lost 3 bases, with 12 bases between them. The DNA of the CDR3 is TGCAGTGCTAGGGTACAGGGATCCAATCAGCCCCAGCATTTT. It codes for CSARVQGSNQPQHF.

The sample holds a few counts of this clonotype. The V call is TRBV4-1, the J call TRBJ2-3, with unresolved D. Germline V gene sequence: CDR1 MGHRA, CDR2 YSYEKL. The CDR3 spans 14 residues. Deletions cut 1 base from V and 2 bases from J, with 7 bases between. Here the CDR3 DNA reads TGCGCCAGCAGCCAAGTACTTTACACAGATACGCAGTATTTT. The encoded protein is CASSQVLYTDTQYF.

This rearrangement joins TRBV27 to TRBJ2-5, with a possible D match to TRBD1 (6 bases). The V end lost 5 bases, the J end lost 9 bases, and 19 bases lay between the germline ends. This CDR3 comprises 14 residues. CDR1 and CDR2 (germline): MNHEY, SMNVEV (reference sequence). The DNA for the CDR3 is TGTGCCAGCAGTGTAGACGTACAGGGTATGGCCCAGTACTTC. Translation gives CASSVDVQGMAQYF.

This clonotype was detected only a few times. The rearrangement links TRBV7-9 to TRBJ2-5, with 14 bases that match TRBD2. CDR1 and CDR2 (germline): SEHNR, FQNEAQ (reference sequence). This CDR3 contains 18 residues. The V and J ends lost 6 bases and 2 bases, in that order; junction bases with no gene match: 11. The CDR3 DNA reads as TGTGCCAGCAGTCACATGGGGACTAGCGGGAGAGGGCAAGAGACCCAGTACTTC. Encoded protein: CASSHMGTSGRGQETQYF. Drawing the rest from reference TRBV7-9 and TRBJ2-5, the complete variable domain is DTGVSQNPRHKITKRGQNVTFRCDPISEHNRLYWYRQTLGQGPEFLTYFQNEAQLEKSRLLSDRFSAERPKGSFSTLEIQRTEQGDSAMYLCASSHMGTSGRGQETQYFGPGTRLLVL.

For this clonotype: Being one base from a much bigger clone, this may be a read error. This chain connects TRBV29-1 to TRBJ2-4; possible D gene TRBD1, 7 bases. There are 13 residues in the CDR3. Germline CDR1 SQVTM, CDR2 ANQGSEA. The CDR3 sequence is CSVEEPRGDIRYF. The DNA for the CDR3 is TGCAGCGTTGAAGAACCCAGGGGGGACATTCGGTACTTC.

This clonotype has more than one count but fewer than ten. This chain uses TRBV11-2 with TRBJ2-1; weak D call: TRBD1 (5 bases). The germline V gene has CDR1 SGHAT and CDR2 FQNNGV. The CDR3 spans 13 residues. Trimming shortened V by 2 bases and J by 6 bases, and 8 bases separated the two germline ends. Here the CDR3 DNA reads TGTGCCAGCAGCTTAAACAGGCCCAATGAGCAGTTCTTC. Protein product: CASSLNRPNEQFF.

The chain has TRBV7-3 and TRBJ2-3; the D gene is possibly TRBD2 (5 bases). The germline V and J ends were trimmed by 1 base and 5 bases, with 16 bases remaining between them. The CDR3 totals 16 residues. Per the germline V gene, CDR1 is SGHTA and CDR2 is FQGTGA. The CDR3, as DNA: TGTGCCAGCAGCTTAAATGCGCTAGCTTCGGGAGATACGCAGTATTTT. Its protein is CASSLNALASGDTQYF.

The chain is built from TRBV14 and TRBJ1-2, with D unclear. This CDR3 contains 15 residues. The V gene's germline CDR1 is SGHDN and CDR2 FVKESK. Trimming took off 4 bases at V and 2 bases at J, with 14 bases between the two ends. The CDR3 coding sequence is TGTGCCAGCAGCCGCACCGGGCCTCTCAACTATGGCTACACCTTC. It encodes CASSRTGPLNYGYTF.

Of note for this clonotype: This sequence may be a read error, since a much larger clone differs from it by one base. The chain uses TRBV7-2 and TRBJ2-7; D might be TRBD2 (6 bases). V was shortened by 7 bases and J by 3 bases, with 19 bases between the two germline ends. Germline CDR1 reads SGHTA; CDR2 reads FQGNSA. The CDR3 spans 15 residues. As DNA, the CDR3 is TGTGCCAGCACTAGGTTCGGGATTAGCGGCTACGAGCAGTACTTC. Protein: CASTRFGISGYEQYF.

This clonotype was seen more than once but under ten times. The chain joins TRBV10-3 to TRBJ2-1; maybe TRBD2 (6 bases). The CDR3 is made up of 18 amino acids. Germline CDR1 is ENHRY and CDR2 is SYGVKD. Trimming cost V 10 bases and J 1 base, with 26 bases left between them. CDR3 loop: CATGGGGELIISYNEQFF. CDR3 DNA sequence: TGTGCCACCGGGGGAGGTGGGGAGTTAATAATATCCTACAATGAGCAGTTCTTC.

To note about this clonotype: It may be a read error: a sequence one base away is much more abundant. This chain uses TRBV18 with TRBJ1-4; unclear D gene. This CDR3 has 15 residues. CDR1 and CDR2 from the germline V gene are KGHSH and LQKENI. The CDR3 spells CTSSRARTENEKLFF. DNA for the CDR3: TGTACCAGCTCACGAGCAAGGACGGAGAATGAAAAACTGTTTTTT. The complete variable domain, with remaining parts taken from reference TRBV18 and TRBJ1-4, reads NAGVMQNPRHLVRRRGQEARLRCSPMKGHSHVYWYRQLPEEGLKFMVYLQKENIIDESGMPKERFSAEFPKEGPSILRIQQVVRGDSAAYFCTSSRARTENEKLFFGSGTQLSVL.

The V call is TRBV12-3 or TRBV12-4, the J call TRBJ2-5; D might be TRBD2 (6 bases). The CDR3 runs to 13 residues. Trimming left V 7 bases short and J 5 bases short, with 14 bases between. DNA of the CDR3: TGTGCCAGCACCCTGACGGGGGACGAGACCCAGTACTTC. It is translated as CASTLTGDETQYF.

The V call is TRBV10-2, the J call TRBJ1-1; D gene uncertain. This CDR3 is built from 13 residues. Trimming shortened V by 3 bases and J by 3 bases, and 8 bases separated the two germline ends. Looked up from germline, CDR1 is WSHSY and CDR2 is SAAADI. The CDR3 DNA follows: TGCGCCAGCAGTGAAAACACTTACACTGAAGCTTTCTTT. It yields the protein CASSENTYTEAFF.

The V call is TRBV20-1, the J call TRBJ2-1, with 7 bases aligning to TRBD2. The CDR3 is 14 residues long. J gave up 4 bases and V 1 base, and 4 bases lay outside the gene matches. CDR1 is DFQATT, CDR2 SNEGSKA, per germline (reference sequence). The CDR3 sequence: CSARGGGDYNEQFF. The CDR3 DNA is TGCAGTGCTAGAGGGGGGGGGGATTACAATGAGCAGTTCTTC.

This chain uses TRBV7-9 with TRBJ2-3; D unresolved. Germline lookup yields CDR1 SEHNR and CDR2 FQNEAQ (reference sequence). V was cut by 7 bases and J by 5 bases, with 22 bases left in between. CDR3 length equals 16 residues. The CDR3 sequence is CASIPHGLRPIDTQYF. The CDR3 coding sequence is TGTGCCAGCATCCCCCACGGGCTCCGTCCTATAGATACGCAGTATTTT.

V usage is TRBV12-3 or TRBV12-4 and J usage is TRBJ1-4; D might be TRBD1 (5 bases). The CDR3 spans 14 residues. The V and J ends lost 6 bases and 5 bases respectively, with 13 bases between them. In DNA form, the CDR3 reads TGTGCCAGCAGGATCAATTCAGGGAATGAAAAACTGTTTTTT. Translated: CASRINSGNEKLFF.

This clonotype was detected only a few times. The rearrangement uses TRBV29-1 and TRBJ2-3; 7 nucleotides agree with TRBD2. Germline CDR1 SQVTM, CDR2 ANQGSEA. The CDR3 has 14 residues. The ends lost 0 bases at V and 11 bases at J; junction bases unmatched: 11. CDR3 DNA: TGCAGCGTTGAAGATTTGCTAGCGGTCGAGGAGCAGTATTTT. Its protein product is CSVEDLLAVEEQYF.

The chain recombines TRBV20-1 with TRBJ2-3, with 15 bases lining up with TRBD2. From germline, CDR1 is DFQATT and CDR2 SNEGSKA (reference sequence). CDR3 size: 18 residues. The V gene end was trimmed by 0 bases and the J gene end by 3 bases; junction bases not matched to a gene: 7. The CDR3 sequence: CSARDPGLAGGGTDTQYF. In DNA form, the CDR3 reads TGCAGTGCTAGAGACCCGGGACTAGCGGGAGGAGGGACAGATACGCAGTATTTT.

The V call is TRBV9, the J call TRBJ2-1; no reliable D call. The CDR3 length is 13 residues. Germline V gives CDR1 SGDLS, CDR2 YYNGEE. V was cut by 0 bases and J by 7 bases, with 8 bases left in between. CDR3 DNA: TGTGCCAGCAGCGTAGAACAGAAAAATGAGCAGTTCTTC. Residues: CASSVEQKNEQFF.

V and J are TRBV3-1 and TRBJ2-7; possible D gene TRBD2, 6 bases. The V gene lost 2 bases and the J gene lost 7 bases, with 12 bases spanning the gap. This CDR3 spans 13 amino acids. CDR1 LGHDT and CDR2 YNNKEL come from the germline V gene (reference sequence). CDR3 nucleotide sequence: TGTGCCAGCAGCCAAACAGTGGGGGGTGAGCAGTACTTC. This gives the protein CASSQTVGGEQYF.

This clonotype was observed a handful of times. The chain combines TRBV4-1 with TRBJ1-4; 7 bases are shared with TRBD1. CDR1 and CDR2 (germline): MGHRA, YSYEKL. The CDR3 runs 15 residues. V lost 6 bases to trimming and J lost 5 bases; unmatched junction nucleotides: 9. The CDR3 bases are TGCGCCAGCAGGGGAGACGGGACAGCAAATGAAAAACTGTTTTTT. Protein: CASRGDGTANEKLFF.